The 31 T cell receptor beta chains listed next were all sequenced from one sample in a study of identical twins. MiXCR, applied by TCRdb to the 5' RACE reads, yields one record per CDR3 protein. The sample includes 210,000 or so distinct CDR3 sequences, 15% to 20% of them seen just once. Another study also made use of these data, one on T cells expressing NK-cell markers.

Sequencing input: CD8+ T cells sorted from blood. All receptors come from a woman in her late teens or twenties in good health.

The CDR3 is CASSLEVSGKETEAFF. Written as DNA, the CDR3 is TGTGCCAGCAGCTTAGAAGTTTCAGGGAAGGAAACTGAAGCTTTCTTT. The V and J genes are TRBV7-8 and TRBJ1-1; D is perhaps TRBD1 (5 bases). The CDR3 is 16 residues long. Germline V gives CDR1 SGHVS, CDR2 FQNEAQ. Trimming cost V 1 base and J 5 bases, with 17 bases left between them.

This clonotype has only a few counts. V gene TRBV12-5 combines with J gene TRBJ2-7; tentatively, D is TRBD1 (6 bases). Trimming pared 3 bases from V and 0 bases from J, leaving 12 bases between. The germline gives CDR1 LGHNT, CDR2 FRNRAP. This CDR3 has 15 amino acids. CDR3 bases: TGTGCTAGTGGTTTCCGGGACACCTCCTCCTACGAGCAGTACTTC. This sequence encodes CASGFRDTSSYEQYF. The full variable domain, in which reference TRBV12-5 and TRBJ2-7 provide the parts outside the CDR3, is DARVTQTPRHKVTEMGQEVTMRCQPILGHNTVFWYRQTMMQGLELLAYFRNRAPLDDSGMPKDRFSAEMPDATLATLKIQPSEPRDSAVYFCASGFRDTSSYEQYFGPGTRLTVT.

Only a few counts were recorded for this clonotype. This rearrangement joins TRBV11-2 to TRBJ2-3; TRBD2 might be the D (6 bases). The CDR3 consists of 16 residues. Germline V gene lookup returns CDR1 SGHAT and CDR2 FQNNGV. Between the trimmed V and J ends, which lost 2 bases and 3 bases, there was a span of 15 bases. In nucleotides, the CDR3 is TGTGCCAGCAGCTTAATGTTTGGCGGGACGACAGATACGCAGTATTTT. The encoded protein is CASSLMFGGTTDTQYF. Combining the CDR3 with reference TRBV11-2 and TRBJ2-3 gives the whole variable domain EAGVAQSPRYKIIEKRQSVAFWCNPISGHATLYWYQQILGQGPKLLIQFQNNGVVDDSQLPKDRFSAERLKGVDSTLKIQPAKLEDSAVYLCASSLMFGGTTDTQYFGPGTRLTVL.

The V gene is TRBV3-1, the J gene TRBJ2-1; perhaps TRBD2 as D (6 bases). V lost 5 bases to trimming and J lost 8 bases, with 10 bases between them. This CDR3 has 12 amino acids. Germline values: CDR1 LGHDT, CDR2 YNNKEL (reference sequence). The CDR3 sequence is CASSSPGDEQFF. The CDR3 DNA reads TGTGCCAGCAGCTCACCGGGGGATGAGCAGTTCTTC.

The chain combines TRBV4-1 with TRBJ2-7; D tentatively reads TRBD1 or TRBD2 (5 bases each). This CDR3 is built from 15 residues. The V end was cut by 0 bases, the J end by 1 base, with 10 bases between. CDR1 is MGHRA and CDR2 is YSYEKL in the germline V gene. The CDR3 is CASSQDVGTSYEQYF. The CDR3 DNA reads TGCGCCAGCAGCCAAGATGTGGGGACGTCCTACGAGCAGTACTTC.

The CDR3 DNA reads TGTGCCAGCAGTGAAGCCGAGGCGGGACGAGACACCGGGGAGCTGTTTTTT. As protein: CASSEAEAGRDTGELFF. V is TRBV6-1 and J is TRBJ2-2, with D tentatively TRBD2 (6 bases). V was cut by 0 bases and J by 3 bases, with 14 bases left in between. The CDR3 is 17 amino acids. Germline CDR1 MNHNS, CDR2 SASEGT.

This clonotype was detected only a few times. The chain joins TRBV5-8 to TRBJ2-1; 10 bases are a match to TRBD2. The junction had 8 bases not matched to a gene; V was cut back by 1 base and J by 7 bases. CDR1 and CDR2 from the germline V gene are SGHTS and YDEGEE. The CDR3 totals 16 residues. CDR3 residues: CASSLYVGLAVNEQFF. As DNA, the CDR3 is TGTGCCAGCAGCTTGTACGTTGGACTAGCGGTGAATGAGCAGTTCTTC.

The rearrangement links TRBV9 to TRBJ2-7; 8 nucleotides match TRBD2. This CDR3 has 12 amino acids. V lost 5 bases to trimming and J lost 6 bases; unmatched junction nucleotides: 4. The germline V gene has CDR1 SGDLS and CDR2 YYNGEE. Written as DNA, the CDR3 is TGTGCCAGCAGAGGGACTAGTGCCGAGCAGTACTTC. This sequence encodes CASRGTSAEQYF.

This clonotype was picked up many times. The rearrangement uses TRBV20-1 and TRBJ2-7; 7 bases line up with TRBD2. CDR3 length: 13 residues. Germline CDR1 is DFQATT and CDR2 is SNEGSKA (reference sequence). Trimming at V came to 3 bases and at J to 3 bases, leaving 5 bases not matched to a gene. In nucleotides, the CDR3 is TGCAGTGCTAGCGGGAGGACCGACTACGAGCAGTACTTC. Translation: CSASGRTDYEQYF.

The chain is built from TRBV3-1 and TRBJ2-5; tentatively, D is TRBD2 (5 bases). CDR3 length equals 15 residues. Germline lookup yields CDR1 LGHDT and CDR2 YNNKEL (reference sequence). The germline V and J ends were trimmed by 0 bases and 2 bases, with 10 bases remaining between them. DNA of the CDR3: TGTGCCAGCAGCCAAGATGAGAGCGGTCAAGAGACCCAGTACTTC. This translates into CASSQDESGQETQYF.

CDR3: CASTDRVSSYNEQFF. CDR3 bases: TGTGCCAGCACGGACCGGGTGAGCTCCTACAATGAGCAGTTCTTC. The V call is TRBV6-2 or TRBV6-3, the J call TRBJ2-1, with D unresolved. Germline V gives CDR1 MNHEY, CDR2 SVGEGT. CDR3 size: 15 residues. V was clipped by 7 bases and J by 0 bases, with 13 bases between them.

The chain has TRBV6-5 and TRBJ1-2; D remains unclear. V was cut by 2 bases and J by 4 bases, with 8 bases left in between. CDR1 and CDR2 from the germline V gene are MNHEY and SVGAGI. The CDR3 covers 13 residues. The CDR3 DNA sequence: TGTGCCAGCAGTTACAATGGTGCCTATGGCTACACCTTC. This gives the protein CASSYNGAYGYTF.

The chain has TRBV12-3 or TRBV12-4 and TRBJ2-1; TRBD2 matches 8 bases. V gave up 1 base and J gave up 4 bases; unmatched junction bases: 9. This CDR3 is 17 amino acids long. CDR3 loop: CASSLGFGGGLYNEQFF. The CDR3 DNA follows: TGTGCCAGCAGTTTAGGGTTCGGGGGGGGGCTTTACAATGAGCAGTTCTTC.

This clonotype came up a few times. The chain is built from TRBV29-1 and TRBJ2-6; 10 positions match TRBD2. J gave up 0 bases and V 3 bases, and 11 bases lay outside the gene matches. CDR3 length equals 19 residues. Germline assignment: CDR1 SQVTM and CDR2 ANQGSEA. DNA for the CDR3: TGCAGCGTTGAGCGTAGCGGGGGGTCACGGAGCTCTGGGGCCAACGTCCTGACTTTC. Translation gives CSVERSGGSRSSGANVLTF.

This clonotype appeared a single time. The rearrangement links TRBV11-2 to TRBJ2-3; 10 bases align to TRBD2. The CDR3 covers 20 residues. Germline V CDR1 and CDR2: SGHAT, FQNNGV. Unmatched junction bases numbered 15, after V lost 1 base and J lost 2 bases. DNA for the CDR3: TGTGCCAGCAGCTTAGTGGAGCTAGCGGGAGTTGGTGGGATCACAGATACGCAGTATTTT. Its protein is CASSLVELAGVGGITDTQYF.

This chain connects TRBV10-1 to TRBJ2-5; D not certain. This CDR3 spans 11 amino acids. The germline V and J ends were trimmed by 5 bases and 7 bases, with 8 bases remaining between them. From germline, CDR1 is WNHNN and CDR2 SYGVQD (reference sequence). CDR3 bases: TGCGCCAGCAGTACGATCGGGACCCAGTACTTC. It codes for CASSTIGTQYF.

This chain joins TRBV27 and TRBJ2-1; 7 bases agree with TRBD1. The CDR3 covers 12 residues. The junction had 0 bases not matched to a gene; V was cut back by 4 bases and J by 6 bases. Germline CDR1 MNHEY, CDR2 SMNVEV (reference sequence). The CDR3: CASSWTGNEQFF. CDR3 coding DNA: TGTGCCAGCAGTTGGACAGGCAATGAGCAGTTCTTC.

This clonotype was counted ten times or more. The chain has TRBV20-1 and TRBJ2-2, with D perhaps matching TRBD2 (5 bases). The length of the CDR3 is 14 residues. The germline V gene encodes CDR1 DFQATT and CDR2 SNEGSKA (reference sequence). V shed 0 bases and J shed 1 base, with 6 bases lying between them. CDR3 bases: TGCAGTGCTAGAGATCGGGGGAACACCGGGGAGCTGTTTTTT. This encodes CSARDRGNTGELFF.

This clonotype was counted a few times. The rearrangement joins TRBV7-9 to TRBJ2-1; no clear D gene. Germline loops: CDR1 SEHNR, CDR2 FQNEAQ (reference sequence). This CDR3 is built from 15 residues. V shed 5 bases and J shed 5 bases, with 16 bases lying between them. The CDR3 region has the DNA TGTGCCAGCAGCCCTAGTGAGGCTGCTCACAATGAGCAGTTCTTC. Residues: CASSPSEAAHNEQFF. The variable domain in full, completed from reference TRBV7-9 and TRBJ2-1, reads DTGVSQNPRHKITKRGQNVTFRCDPISEHNRLYWYRQTLGQGPEFLTYFQNEAQLEKSRLLSDRFSAERPKGSFSTLEIQRTEQGDSAMYLCASSPSEAAHNEQFFGPGTRLTVL.

This clonotype has only one observation. V is TRBV12-3 or TRBV12-4 and J is TRBJ2-7; TRBD1 matches at 9 bases. This CDR3 region has 15 residues. The V segment lost 5 bases and the J segment 5 bases; nucleotides outside the gene matches: 10. The CDR3 protein is CASSVTGGPENEQYF. The CDR3 DNA is TGTGCCAGCAGTGTCACAGGGGGCCCGGAAAACGAGCAGTACTTC.

CDR3 DNA: TGCGCCAGCAGCCAAGATAGTGATCCCTACAATGAGCAGTTCTTC. The encoded protein is CASSQDSDPYNEQFF. The chain couples TRBV4-3 to TRBJ2-1; the D is unclear. This CDR3 contains 15 residues. CDR1 is LGHNA and CDR2 is YSLEER in the germline V gene. Trimming shortened V by 0 bases and J by 2 bases, and 8 bases separated the two germline ends.

This rearrangement joins TRBV12-3 or TRBV12-4 to TRBJ2-7; D gene ambiguous. V gave up 0 bases and J gave up 7 bases, with 7 bases separating them. The CDR3 is made up of 12 amino acids. In nucleotides, the CDR3 is TGTGCCAGCAGTTTAGCGGTATTGGAGCAGTACTTC. It yields the protein CASSLAVLEQYF.

The J gene is TRBJ2-7, the V gene TRBV11-3; no firm D call. V lost 5 bases to trimming and J lost 0 bases, with 8 bases between them. The CDR3 runs to 13 residues. Germline CDR1 SGHNT, CDR2 YENEEA. Written as DNA, the CDR3 is TGTGCCAGCAGCCTTCCACCCTCCTACGAGCAGTACTTC. It is translated as CASSLPPSYEQYF.

This clonotype was seen a handful of times. The J gene is TRBJ2-7, the V gene TRBV29-1, with 9 bases matching TRBD2. The V segment lost 3 bases and the J segment 7 bases; nucleotides outside the gene matches: 7. The CDR3 has 13 residues. CDR1 is SQVTM, CDR2 ANQGSEA, per germline. CDR3 residues: CSVETSGTREQYF. The DNA for the CDR3 is TGCAGCGTTGAGACTAGCGGTACTCGTGAGCAGTACTTC.

The chain recombines TRBV3-1 with TRBJ2-7, with D unclear. The CDR3 spans 14 residues. Germline lookup yields CDR1 LGHDT and CDR2 YNNKEL (reference sequence). Between the trimmed V and J ends, which lost 0 bases and 6 bases, there was a span of 12 bases. The CDR3 sequence is CASSQDVGSFEQYF. The CDR3 coding sequence is TGTGCCAGCAGCCAAGACGTGGGTAGCTTCGAGCAGTACTTC.

Many counts were recorded for this clonotype. The J gene is TRBJ2-1, the V gene TRBV12-3 or TRBV12-4; D is ambiguous. The CDR3 has 11 residues. The ends were cut back, 6 bases at V and 6 bases at J, with 6 bases in the middle. The CDR3 sequence: CASSQGNEQFF. CDR3 sequence (DNA): TGTGCCAGCAGCCAAGGCAATGAGCAGTTCTTC.

The chain recombines TRBV2 with TRBJ1-1; D gene uncertain. V shed 8 bases and J shed 4 bases, with 5 bases lying between them. Germline lookup yields CDR1 SNHLY and CDR2 FYNNEI. The CDR3 contains 10 residues. For the CDR3, the DNA is TGTGCCAGCCTGAGCACTGAAGCTTTCTTT. This sequence encodes CASLSTEAFF.

This clonotype occurred a few times. The chain uses TRBV3-1 and TRBJ2-5, with TRBD2 as a possible D gene (5 bases). The germline gives CDR1 LGHDT, CDR2 YNNKEL (reference sequence). This CDR3 region has 15 residues. Trimming left V 4 bases short and J 4 bases short, with 16 bases between. CDR3 residues: CASSPTFSSVETQYF. Here the CDR3 DNA reads TGTGCCAGCAGCCCCACCTTTAGTAGCGTAGAGACCCAGTACTTC.

This clonotype was detected many times. The chain is built from TRBV7-9 and TRBJ2-3; TRBD2 aligns across 8 bases. Germline V CDR1 and CDR2: SEHNR, FQNEAQ (reference sequence). The CDR3 has 14 residues. Germline trimming cut 4 bases from V and 6 bases from J; bases unmatched to any gene: 6. CDR3 protein: CASSWGLGADTQYF. The CDR3 region has the DNA TGTGCCAGCAGCTGGGGACTAGGGGCGGATACGCAGTATTTT.

The J gene is TRBJ2-2, the V gene TRBV29-1; D call uncertain. Germline V gene data show CDR1 as SQVTM and CDR2 as ANQGSEA. The CDR3 totals 12 residues. Trimming stripped 6 bases from V and 4 bases from J, with 9 bases between. The CDR3 sequence: CSVTRTTGELFF. The CDR3 DNA follows: TGCAGCGTGACTCGAACCACCGGGGAGCTGTTTTTT.

This clonotype was detected a few times. The V gene is TRBV4-3, the J gene TRBJ2-7; D gene ambiguous. The CDR3 extends over 13 amino acids. Germline CDR1 is LGHNA and CDR2 is YSLEER. V gave up 2 bases and J gave up 3 bases, with 8 bases separating them. The chain's CDR3 is CASSQWVLYEQYF. CDR3 nucleotide sequence: TGCGCCAGCAGCCAATGGGTGCTCTACGAGCAGTACTTC.